This T cell receptor beta chain was sequenced during a study of shared clonotypes between healthy human individuals. Study results and limitations: Inspection by rarefaction showed sorted-subset sequencing to be incomplete despite large depth. Compared with clonotypes that all four donors shared, non-shared clonotypes had lower generation probabilities.

Generated by immunoSEQ multiplex PCR, the TCRdb table keeps only in-frame clones and is missing some. The repertoire has almost 750,000 clones, roughly 72% of them found once; the top ten carry under 2%. This clone came up a few times. The antigen remains unidentified. Per germline, CDR1 SGHTA and CDR2 FQGTGA. The CDR3 loop spans 13 amino acids. V was cut by 5 bases and J by 5 bases, with 12 bases left in between. This TCR derives from a woman aged 25 to 39 in good health. The chain has TRBV7-3 and TRBJ1-1; D uncertain. The specimen sequenced was memory CD4+ T cells sorted from blood. The subset: CD45RA-negative fraction. CDR3 amino acids: CASSQESWTEAFF. In DNA, the CDR3 is TGTGCCAGCAGCCAGGAGTCGTGGACTGAAGCTTTCTTT.